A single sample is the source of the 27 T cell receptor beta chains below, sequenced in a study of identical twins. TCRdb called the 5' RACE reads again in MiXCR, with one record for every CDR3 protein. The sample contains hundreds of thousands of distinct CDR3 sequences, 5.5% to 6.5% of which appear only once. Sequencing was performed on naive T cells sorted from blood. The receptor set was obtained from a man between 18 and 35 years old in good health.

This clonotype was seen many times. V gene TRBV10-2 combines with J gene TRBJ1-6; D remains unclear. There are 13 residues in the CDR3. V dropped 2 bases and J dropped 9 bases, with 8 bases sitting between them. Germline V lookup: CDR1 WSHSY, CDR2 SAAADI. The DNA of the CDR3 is TGCGCCAGCAGTGAGGCGGGATCTTCACCCCTCCACTTT. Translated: CASSEAGSSPLHF.

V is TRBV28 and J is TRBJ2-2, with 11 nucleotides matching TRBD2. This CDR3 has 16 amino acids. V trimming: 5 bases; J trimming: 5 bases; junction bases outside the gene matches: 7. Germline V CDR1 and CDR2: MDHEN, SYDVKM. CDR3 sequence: CASSPRRLAGTGELFF. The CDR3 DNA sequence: TGTGCCAGCAGTCCCCGCCGACTAGCGGGGACCGGGGAGCTGTTTTTT.

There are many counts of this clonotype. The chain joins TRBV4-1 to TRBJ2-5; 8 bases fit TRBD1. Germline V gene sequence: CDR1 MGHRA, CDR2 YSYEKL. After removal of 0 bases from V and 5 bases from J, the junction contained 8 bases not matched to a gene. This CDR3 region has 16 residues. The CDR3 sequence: CASSQEGQEVQETQYF. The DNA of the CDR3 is TGCGCCAGCAGCCAAGAGGGACAGGAGGTGCAGGAGACCCAGTACTTC.

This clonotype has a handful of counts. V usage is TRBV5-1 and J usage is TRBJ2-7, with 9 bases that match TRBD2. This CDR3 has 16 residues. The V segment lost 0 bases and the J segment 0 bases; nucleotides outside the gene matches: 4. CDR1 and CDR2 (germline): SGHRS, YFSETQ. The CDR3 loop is CASSLEAGGSSYEQYV. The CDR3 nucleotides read TGCGCCAGCAGCTTGGAAGCGGGGGGATCCTCCTACGAGCAGTACGTC.

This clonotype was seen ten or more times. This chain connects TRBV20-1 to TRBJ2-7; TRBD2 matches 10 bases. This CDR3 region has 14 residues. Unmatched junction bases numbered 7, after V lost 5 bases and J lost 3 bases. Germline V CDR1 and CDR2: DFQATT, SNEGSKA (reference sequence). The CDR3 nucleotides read TGCAGTGCTGGCCCGGGACTAGCGTTCTACGAGCAGTACTTC. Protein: CSAGPGLAFYEQYF.

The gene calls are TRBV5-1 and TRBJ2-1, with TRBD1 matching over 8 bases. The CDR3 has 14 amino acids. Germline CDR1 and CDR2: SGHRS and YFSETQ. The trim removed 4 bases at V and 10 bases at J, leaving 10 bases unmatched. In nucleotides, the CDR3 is TGCGCCAGCAGCCTACTGGACAGGGCTGGCGAGCAGTTCTTC. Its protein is CASSLLDRAGEQFF.

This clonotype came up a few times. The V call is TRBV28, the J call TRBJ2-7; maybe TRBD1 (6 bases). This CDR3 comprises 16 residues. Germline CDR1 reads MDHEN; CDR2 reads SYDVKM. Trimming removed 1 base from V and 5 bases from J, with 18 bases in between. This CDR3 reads CASSLYGTPSPHEQYF. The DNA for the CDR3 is TGTGCCAGCAGTTTATATGGGACACCAAGTCCCCACGAGCAGTACTTC.

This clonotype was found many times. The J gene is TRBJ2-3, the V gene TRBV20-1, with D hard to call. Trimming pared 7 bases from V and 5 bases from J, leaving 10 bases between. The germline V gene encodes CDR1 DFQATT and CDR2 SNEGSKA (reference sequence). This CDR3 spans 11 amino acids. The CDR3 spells CSVRVGDTQYF. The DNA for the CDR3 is TGCAGTGTCCGGGTGGGAGATACGCAGTATTTT.

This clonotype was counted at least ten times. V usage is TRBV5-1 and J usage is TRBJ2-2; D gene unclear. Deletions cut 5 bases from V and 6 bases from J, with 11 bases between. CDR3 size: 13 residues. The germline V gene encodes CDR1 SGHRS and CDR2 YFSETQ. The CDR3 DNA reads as TGCGCCAGCAGGACGACTCGTCCCGGGGAGCTGTTTTTT. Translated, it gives CASRTTRPGELFF.

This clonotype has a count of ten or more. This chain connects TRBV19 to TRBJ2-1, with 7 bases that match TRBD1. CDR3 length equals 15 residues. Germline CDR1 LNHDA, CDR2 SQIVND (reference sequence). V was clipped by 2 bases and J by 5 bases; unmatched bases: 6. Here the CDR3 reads CASSIRQGLNNEQFF. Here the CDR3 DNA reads TGTGCCAGTAGTATAAGACAGGGTTTGAACAATGAGCAGTTCTTC.

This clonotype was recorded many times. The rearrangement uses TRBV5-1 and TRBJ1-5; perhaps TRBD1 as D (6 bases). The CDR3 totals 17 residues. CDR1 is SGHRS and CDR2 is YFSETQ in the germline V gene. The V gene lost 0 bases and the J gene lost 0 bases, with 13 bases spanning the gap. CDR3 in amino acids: CASSLATGQTSNQPQHF. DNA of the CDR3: TGCGCCAGCAGCTTGGCGACGGGACAAACTAGCAATCAGCCCCAGCATTTT.

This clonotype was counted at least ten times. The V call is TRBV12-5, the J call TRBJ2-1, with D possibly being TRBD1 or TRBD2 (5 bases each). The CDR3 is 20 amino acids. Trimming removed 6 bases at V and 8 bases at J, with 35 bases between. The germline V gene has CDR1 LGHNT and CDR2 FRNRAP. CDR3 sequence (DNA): TGTGCTAGTGGCGAAGCAGGGATCGGACTTCGCTCCACCAGGGACGATGAGCAGTTCTTC. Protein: CASGEAGIGLRSTRDDEQFF.

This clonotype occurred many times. The CDR3 is CSAGQGYGYTF. DNA for the CDR3: TGCAGCGCGGGACAGGGGTATGGCTACACCTTC. The V and J genes are TRBV29-1 and TRBJ1-2; 10 nucleotides agree with TRBD1. In germline, CDR1 is SQVTM, CDR2 ANQGSEA. CDR3 length: 11 residues. J gave up 5 bases and V 7 bases, and 1 base lay outside the gene matches.

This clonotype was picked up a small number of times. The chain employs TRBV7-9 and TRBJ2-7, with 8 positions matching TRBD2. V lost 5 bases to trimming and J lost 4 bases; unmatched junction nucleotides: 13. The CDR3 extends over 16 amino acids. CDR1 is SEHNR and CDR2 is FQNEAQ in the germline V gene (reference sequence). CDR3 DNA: TGTGCCAGCAGCCAAGTAGTCCGACTAGCGACTTACGAGCAGTACTTC. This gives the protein CASSQVVRLATYEQYF.

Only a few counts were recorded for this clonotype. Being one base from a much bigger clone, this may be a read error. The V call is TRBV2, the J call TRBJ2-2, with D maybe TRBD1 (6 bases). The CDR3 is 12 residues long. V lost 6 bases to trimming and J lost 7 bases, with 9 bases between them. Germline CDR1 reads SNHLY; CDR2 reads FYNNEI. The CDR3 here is CASRTGIGELFF. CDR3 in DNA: TGTGCCAGCAGAACAGGGATCGGGGAGCTGTTTTTT.

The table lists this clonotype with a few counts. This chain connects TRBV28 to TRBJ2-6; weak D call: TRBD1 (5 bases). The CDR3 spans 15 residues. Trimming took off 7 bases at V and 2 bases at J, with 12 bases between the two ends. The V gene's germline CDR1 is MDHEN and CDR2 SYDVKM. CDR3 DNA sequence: TGTGCCAGCACCCTGCAGGGTACTGGGGCCAACGTCCTGACTTTC. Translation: CASTLQGTGANVLTF.

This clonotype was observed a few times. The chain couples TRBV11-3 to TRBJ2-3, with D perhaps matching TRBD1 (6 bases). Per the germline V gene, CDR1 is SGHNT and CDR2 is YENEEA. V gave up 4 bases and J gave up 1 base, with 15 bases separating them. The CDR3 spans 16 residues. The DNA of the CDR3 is TGTGCCAGCAGCTCGGGACAAATGCCGCGCACAGATACGCAGTATTTT. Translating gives CASSSGQMPRTDTQYF.

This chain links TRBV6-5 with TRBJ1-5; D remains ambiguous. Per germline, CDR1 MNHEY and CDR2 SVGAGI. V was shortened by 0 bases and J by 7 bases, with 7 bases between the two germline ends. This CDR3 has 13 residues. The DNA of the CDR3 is TGTGCCAGCAGTTACTCGGCTCGACAGCCCCAGCATTTT. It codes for CASSYSARQPQHF.

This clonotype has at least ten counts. The CDR3 spells CAISGTQGAGETQYF. Written as DNA, the CDR3 is TGTGCCATCAGTGGAACACAGGGGGCAGGAGAGACCCAGTACTTC. The chain links TRBV10-3 to TRBJ2-5, with TRBD1 identical over 9 bases. The CDR3 consists of 15 residues. From germline, CDR1 is ENHRY and CDR2 SYGVKD. The V segment lost 4 bases and the J segment 4 bases; nucleotides outside the gene matches: 7.

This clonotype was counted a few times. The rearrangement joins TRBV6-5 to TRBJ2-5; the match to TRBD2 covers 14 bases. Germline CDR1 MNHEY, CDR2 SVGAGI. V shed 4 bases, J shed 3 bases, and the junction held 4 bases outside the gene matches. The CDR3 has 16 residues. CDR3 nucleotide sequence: TGTGCCAGCAGTTCCGCGGGACTAGCGGGAGAAGAGACCCAGTACTTC. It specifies CASSSAGLAGEETQYF.

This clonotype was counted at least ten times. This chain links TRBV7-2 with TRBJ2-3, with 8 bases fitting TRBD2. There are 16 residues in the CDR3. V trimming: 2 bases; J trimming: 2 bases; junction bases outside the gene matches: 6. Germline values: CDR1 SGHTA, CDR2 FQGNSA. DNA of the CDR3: TGTGCCAGCAGCTTATTTCCGGGAGGGCCCACAGATACGCAGTATTTT. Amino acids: CASSLFPGGPTDTQYF.

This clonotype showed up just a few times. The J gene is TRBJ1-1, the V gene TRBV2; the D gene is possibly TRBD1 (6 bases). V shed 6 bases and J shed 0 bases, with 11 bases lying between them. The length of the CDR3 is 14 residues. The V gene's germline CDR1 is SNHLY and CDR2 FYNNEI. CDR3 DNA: TGTGCCAGCAGGACGACAGGCCTGAACACTGAAGCTTTCTTT. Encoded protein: CASRTTGLNTEAFF.

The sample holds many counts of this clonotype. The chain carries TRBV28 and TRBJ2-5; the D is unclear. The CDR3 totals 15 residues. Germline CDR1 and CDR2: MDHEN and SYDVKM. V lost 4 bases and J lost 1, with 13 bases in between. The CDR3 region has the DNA TGTGCCAGCAGTTGGAGAGGATGGGGCCAAGAGACCCAGTACTTC. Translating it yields CASSWRGWGQETQYF.

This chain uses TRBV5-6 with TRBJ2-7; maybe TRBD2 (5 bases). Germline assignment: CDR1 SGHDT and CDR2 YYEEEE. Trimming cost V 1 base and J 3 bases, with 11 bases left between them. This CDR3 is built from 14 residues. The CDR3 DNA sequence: TGTGCCAGCAGCTTGTTAGCGTCCTACTACGAGCAGTACGTC. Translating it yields CASSLLASYYEQYV.

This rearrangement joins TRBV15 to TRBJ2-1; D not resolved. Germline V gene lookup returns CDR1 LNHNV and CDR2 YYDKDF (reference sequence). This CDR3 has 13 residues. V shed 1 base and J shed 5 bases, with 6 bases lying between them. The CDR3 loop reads CATSRGRNNEQFF. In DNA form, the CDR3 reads TGTGCCACCAGCAGAGGACGTAACAATGAGCAGTTCTTC. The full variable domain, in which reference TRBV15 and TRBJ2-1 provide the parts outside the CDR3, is DAMVIQNPRYQVTQFGKPVTLSCSQTLNHNVMYWYQQKSSQAPKLLFHYYDKDFNNEADTPDNFQSRRPNTSFCFLDIRSPGLGDTAMYLCATSRGRNNEQFFGPGTRLTVL.

In DNA form, the CDR3 reads TGTGCCAGCAGTCAGACCCGACAGGAGGCAAGCTCCTACGAGCAGTACTTC. This gives the protein CASSQTRQEASSYEQYF. The genes are TRBV2 and TRBJ2-7; maybe TRBD1 (6 bases). The CDR3 is made up of 17 amino acids. The germline CDR1 and CDR2 sequences are SNHLY and FYNNEI. Deletions cut 5 bases from V and 0 bases from J, with 20 bases between. Based on the CDR3 plus reference TRBV2 and TRBJ2-7, the full variable domain is EPEVTQTPSHQVTQMGQEVILRCVPISNHLYFYWYRQILGQKVEFLVSFYNNEISEKSEIFDDQFSVERPDGSNFTLKIRSTKLEDSAMYFCASSQTRQEASSYEQYFGPGTRLTVT.

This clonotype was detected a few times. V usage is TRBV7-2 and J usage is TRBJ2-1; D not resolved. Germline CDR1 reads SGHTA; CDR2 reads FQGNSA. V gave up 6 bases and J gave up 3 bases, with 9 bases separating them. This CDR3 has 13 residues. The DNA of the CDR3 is TGTGCCAGCAGAGCCCCCAACTACAATGAGCAGTTCTTC. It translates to CASRAPNYNEQFF.